This T cell receptor (beta chain) was sequenced for a study of Ad26.COV2.S vaccination and SARS-CoV-2 variants. In the study overall: A COV1001 Ad26.COV2.S trial-arm participant provided the sample. Study findings and constraints: Total T cell responses may have been underestimated by the TCR breadth and depth analyses.

Sequenced by immunoSEQ multiplex PCR; TCRdb stores in-frame clones only, minus some. The sample holds about 480,000 clones, about 83% seen once. In germline, CDR1 is LNHDA, CDR2 SQIVND (reference sequence). The length of the CDR3 is 13 residues. The V end was cut by 7 bases, the J end by 6 bases, with 13 bases between. Treatment given: 19 received Ad26.COV2.S at low or high dose, single or two shots; about 5 received placebo; per-sample allocation not given. It was on day 63 after the first vaccine or placebo injection that samples were taken. At a Boston site, the person donating was an adult of 18-55 years. Notes on this clone: Its specificity is not known.

The chain has TRBV19 and TRBJ2-1; a weak D match, TRBD1 (7 bases). The TCR originated in a person aged 18 to 65 who received the Ad26.COV2.S COVID-19 vaccine or a placebo. The specimen comprised peripheral blood, sampled in a trial of Ad26.COV2.S vaccine versus placebo. The CDR3 spells CASTRQGGNEQFF. The DNA of the CDR3 is TGTGCCAGTACCCGACAGGGAGGCAATGAGCAGTTCTTC.